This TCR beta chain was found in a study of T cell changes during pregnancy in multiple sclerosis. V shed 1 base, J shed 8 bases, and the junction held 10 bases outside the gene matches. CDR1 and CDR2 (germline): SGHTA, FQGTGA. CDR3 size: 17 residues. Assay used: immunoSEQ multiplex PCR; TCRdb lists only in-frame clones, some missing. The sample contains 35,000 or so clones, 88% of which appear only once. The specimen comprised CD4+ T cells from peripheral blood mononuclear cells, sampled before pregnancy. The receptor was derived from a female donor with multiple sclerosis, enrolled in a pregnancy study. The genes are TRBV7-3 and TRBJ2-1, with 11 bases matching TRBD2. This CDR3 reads CASSLNPSLAGGHEQFF. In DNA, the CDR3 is TGTGCCAGCAGCTTAAATCCCTCGCTAGCGGGAGGTCATGAGCAGTTCTTC.